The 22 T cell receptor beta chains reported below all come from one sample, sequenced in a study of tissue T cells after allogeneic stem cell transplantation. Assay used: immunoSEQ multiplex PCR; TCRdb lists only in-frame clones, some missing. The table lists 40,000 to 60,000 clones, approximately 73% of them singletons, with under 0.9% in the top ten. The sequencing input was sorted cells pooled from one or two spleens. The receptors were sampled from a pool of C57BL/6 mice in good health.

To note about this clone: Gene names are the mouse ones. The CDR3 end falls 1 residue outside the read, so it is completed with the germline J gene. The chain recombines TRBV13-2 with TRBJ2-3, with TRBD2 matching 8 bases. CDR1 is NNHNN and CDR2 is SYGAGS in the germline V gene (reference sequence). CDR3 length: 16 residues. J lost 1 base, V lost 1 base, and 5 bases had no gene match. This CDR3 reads CASGDWGGRGAETLYF. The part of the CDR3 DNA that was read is TGTGCCAGCGGTGATTGGGGGGGGCGGGGTGCAGAAACGCTGTAT.

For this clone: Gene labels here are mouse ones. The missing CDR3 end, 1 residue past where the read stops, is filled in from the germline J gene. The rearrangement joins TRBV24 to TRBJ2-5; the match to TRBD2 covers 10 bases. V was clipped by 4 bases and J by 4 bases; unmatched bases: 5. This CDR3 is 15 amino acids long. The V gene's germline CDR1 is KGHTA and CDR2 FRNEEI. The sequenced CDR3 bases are TGTGCCAGCAGTCGCCCGGGACTGGGGAAAGACACCCAGTAC. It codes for CASSRPGLGKDTQY. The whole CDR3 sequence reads CASSRPGLGKDTQYF.

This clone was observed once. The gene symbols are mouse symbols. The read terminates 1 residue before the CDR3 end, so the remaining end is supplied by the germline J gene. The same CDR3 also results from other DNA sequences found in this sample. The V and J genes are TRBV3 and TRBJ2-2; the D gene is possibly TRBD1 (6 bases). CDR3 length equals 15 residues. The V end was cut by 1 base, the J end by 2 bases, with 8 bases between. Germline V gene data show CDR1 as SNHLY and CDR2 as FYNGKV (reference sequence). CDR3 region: CASSLDRENTGQLYF. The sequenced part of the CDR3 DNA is TGTGCCAGCAGCTTAGACAGGGAGAACACCGGGCAGCTCTAC.

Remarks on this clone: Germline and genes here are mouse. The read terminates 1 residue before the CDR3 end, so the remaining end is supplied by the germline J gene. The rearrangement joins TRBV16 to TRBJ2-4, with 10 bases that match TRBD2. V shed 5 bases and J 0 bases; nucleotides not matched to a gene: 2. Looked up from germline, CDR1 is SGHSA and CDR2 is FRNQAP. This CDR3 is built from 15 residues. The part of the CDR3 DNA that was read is TGTGCAAGCAGCCTACTGGGGGGGAGTCAAAACACCTTGTAC. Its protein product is CASSLLGGSQNTLY. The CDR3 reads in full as CASSLLGGSQNTLYF.

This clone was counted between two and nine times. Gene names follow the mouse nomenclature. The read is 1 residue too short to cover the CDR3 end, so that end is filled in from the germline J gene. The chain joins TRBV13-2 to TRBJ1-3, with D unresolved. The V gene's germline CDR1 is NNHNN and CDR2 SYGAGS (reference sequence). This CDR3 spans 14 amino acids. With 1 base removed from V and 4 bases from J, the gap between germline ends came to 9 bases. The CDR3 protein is CASGDLGVGNTLYF. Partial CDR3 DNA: TGTGCCAGCGGTGATCTCGGGGTAGGAAATACGCTCTAT.

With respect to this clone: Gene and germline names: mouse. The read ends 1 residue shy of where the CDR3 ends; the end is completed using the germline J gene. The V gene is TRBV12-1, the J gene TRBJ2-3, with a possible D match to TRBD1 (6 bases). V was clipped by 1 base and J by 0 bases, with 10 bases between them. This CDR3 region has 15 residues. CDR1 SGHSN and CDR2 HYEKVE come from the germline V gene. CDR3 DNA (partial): TGTGCCAGCTCTCTGAGGGACAATAGTGCAGAAACGCTGTAT. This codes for CASSLRDNSAETLY. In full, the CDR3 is CASSLRDNSAETLYF.

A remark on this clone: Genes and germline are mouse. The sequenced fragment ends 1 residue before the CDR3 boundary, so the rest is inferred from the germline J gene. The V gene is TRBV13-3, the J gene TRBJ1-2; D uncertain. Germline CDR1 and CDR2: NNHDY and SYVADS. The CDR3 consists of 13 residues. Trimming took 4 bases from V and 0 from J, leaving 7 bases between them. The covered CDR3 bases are TGTGCCAGCAGTCCCGGGACAAACTCCGACTACACC. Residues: CASSPGTNSDYT. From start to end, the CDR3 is CASSPGTNSDYTF.

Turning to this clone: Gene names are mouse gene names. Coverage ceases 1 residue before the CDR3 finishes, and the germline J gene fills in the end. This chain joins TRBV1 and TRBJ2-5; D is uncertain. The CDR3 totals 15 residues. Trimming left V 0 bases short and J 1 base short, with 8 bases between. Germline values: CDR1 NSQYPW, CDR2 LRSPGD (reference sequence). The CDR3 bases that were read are TGCACCTGCAGTGCAGATGCGGGAGACCAAGACACCCAGTAC. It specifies CTCSADAGDQDTQY. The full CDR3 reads CTCSADAGDQDTQYF.

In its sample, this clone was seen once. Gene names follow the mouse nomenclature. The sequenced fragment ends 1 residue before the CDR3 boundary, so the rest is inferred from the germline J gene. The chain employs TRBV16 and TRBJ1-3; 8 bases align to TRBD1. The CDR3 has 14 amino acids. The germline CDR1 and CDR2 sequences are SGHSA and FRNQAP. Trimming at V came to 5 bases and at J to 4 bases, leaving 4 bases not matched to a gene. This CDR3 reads CASSQGARGNTLYF. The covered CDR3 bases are TGTGCAAGCAGCCAGGGGGCGCGGGGAAATACGCTCTAT.

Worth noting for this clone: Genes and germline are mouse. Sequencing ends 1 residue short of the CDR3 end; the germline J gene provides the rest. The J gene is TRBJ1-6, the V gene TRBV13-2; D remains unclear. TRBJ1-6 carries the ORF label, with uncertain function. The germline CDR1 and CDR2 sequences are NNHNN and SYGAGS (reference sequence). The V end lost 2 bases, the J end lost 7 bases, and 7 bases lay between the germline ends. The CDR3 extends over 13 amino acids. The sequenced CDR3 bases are TGTGCCAGCGGTGAGAATGGGAATTCGCCCCTCTAC. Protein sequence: CASGENGNSPLY. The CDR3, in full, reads CASGENGNSPLYF.

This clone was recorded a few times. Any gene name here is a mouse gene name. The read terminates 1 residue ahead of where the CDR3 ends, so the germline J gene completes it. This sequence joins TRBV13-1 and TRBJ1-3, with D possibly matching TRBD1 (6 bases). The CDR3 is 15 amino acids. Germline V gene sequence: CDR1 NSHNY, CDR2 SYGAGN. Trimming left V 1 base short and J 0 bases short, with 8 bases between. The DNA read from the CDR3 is TGTGCCAGCAGTGATACAGGGAATTCTGGAAATACGCTCTAT. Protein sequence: CASSDTGNSGNTLY. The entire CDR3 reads CASSDTGNSGNTLYF.

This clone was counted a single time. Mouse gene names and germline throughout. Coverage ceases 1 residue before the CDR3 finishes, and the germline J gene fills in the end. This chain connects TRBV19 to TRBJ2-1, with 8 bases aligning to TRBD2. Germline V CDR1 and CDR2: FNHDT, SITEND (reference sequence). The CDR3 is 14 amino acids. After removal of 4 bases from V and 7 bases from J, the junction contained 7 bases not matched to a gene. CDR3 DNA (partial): TGTGCCAGCAGTCCGCGGGGGGGGCGGGCTGAGCAGTTC. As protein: CASSPRGGRAEQF. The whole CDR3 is CASSPRGGRAEQFF.

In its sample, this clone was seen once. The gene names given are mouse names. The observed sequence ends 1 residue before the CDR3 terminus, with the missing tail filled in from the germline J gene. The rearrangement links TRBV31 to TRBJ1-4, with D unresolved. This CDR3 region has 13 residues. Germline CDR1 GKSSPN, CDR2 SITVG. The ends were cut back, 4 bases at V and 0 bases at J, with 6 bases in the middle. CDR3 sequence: CAWTQLSNERLFF. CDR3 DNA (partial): TGTGCCTGGACTCAGCTTTCCAACGAAAGATTATTT.

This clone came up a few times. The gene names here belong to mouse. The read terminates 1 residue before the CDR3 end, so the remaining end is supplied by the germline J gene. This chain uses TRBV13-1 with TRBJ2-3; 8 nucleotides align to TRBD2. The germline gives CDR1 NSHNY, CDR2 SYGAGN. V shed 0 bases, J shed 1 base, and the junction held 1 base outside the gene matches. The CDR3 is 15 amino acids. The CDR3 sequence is CASSDALGGAETLYF. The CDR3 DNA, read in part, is TGTGCCAGCAGTGATGCACTGGGGGGTGCAGAAACGCTGTAT.

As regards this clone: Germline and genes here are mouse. The sequenced CDR3 bases are TGTGCCAGCAGCCCACAGGGGATTAGTCAAAACACCTTGTAC. This encodes CASSPQGISQNTLY. The complete CDR3 protein is CASSPQGISQNTLYF. The V and J genes are TRBV19 and TRBJ2-4; 7 positions match TRBD1. The CDR3 is cut off 1 residue early in the read; its end comes from the germline J gene. CDR3 size: 15 residues. Trimming cost V 5 bases and J 0 bases; bases outside gene matches: 6. Germline V gene sequence: CDR1 FNHDT, CDR2 SITEND (reference sequence).

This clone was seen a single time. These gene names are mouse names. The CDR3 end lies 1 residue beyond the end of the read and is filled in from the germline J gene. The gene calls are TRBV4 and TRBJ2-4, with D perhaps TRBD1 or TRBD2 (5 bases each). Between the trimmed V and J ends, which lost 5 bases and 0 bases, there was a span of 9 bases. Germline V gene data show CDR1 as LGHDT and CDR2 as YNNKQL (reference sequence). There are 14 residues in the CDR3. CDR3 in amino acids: CASSPRDSQNTLYF. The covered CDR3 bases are TGTGCCAGCAGCCCTCGGGACAGTCAAAACACCTTGTAC. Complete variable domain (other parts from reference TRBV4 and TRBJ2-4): ETAVFQTPNYHVTQVGNEVSFNCKQTLGHDTMYWYKQDSKKLLKIMFSYNNKQLIVNETVPRRFSPQSSDKAHLNLRIKSVEPEDSAVYLCASSPRDSQNTLYFGAGTRLSVL.

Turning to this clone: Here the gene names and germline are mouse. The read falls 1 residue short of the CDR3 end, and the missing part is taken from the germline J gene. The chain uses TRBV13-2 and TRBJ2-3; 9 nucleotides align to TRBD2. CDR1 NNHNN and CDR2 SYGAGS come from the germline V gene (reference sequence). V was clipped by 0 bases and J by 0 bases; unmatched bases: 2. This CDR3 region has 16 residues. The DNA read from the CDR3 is TGTGCCAGCGGTGATGCGCTGGGGGGGAGTGCAGAAACGCTGTAT. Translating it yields CASGDALGGSAETLY. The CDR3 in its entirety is CASGDALGGSAETLYF.

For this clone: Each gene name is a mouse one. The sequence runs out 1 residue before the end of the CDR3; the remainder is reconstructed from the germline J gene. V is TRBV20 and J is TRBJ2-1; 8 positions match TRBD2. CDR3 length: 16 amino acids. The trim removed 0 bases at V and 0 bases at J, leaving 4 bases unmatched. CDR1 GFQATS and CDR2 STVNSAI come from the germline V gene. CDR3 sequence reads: CGARDPGGHNYAEQFF. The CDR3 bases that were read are TGTGGTGCTAGGGATCCTGGGGGGCATAACTATGCTGAGCAGTTC.

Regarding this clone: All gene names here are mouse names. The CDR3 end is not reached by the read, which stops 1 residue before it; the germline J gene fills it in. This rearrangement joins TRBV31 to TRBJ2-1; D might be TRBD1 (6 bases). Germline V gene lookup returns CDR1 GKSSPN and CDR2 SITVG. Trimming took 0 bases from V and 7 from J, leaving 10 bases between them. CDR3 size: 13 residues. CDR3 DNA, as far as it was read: TGTGCCTGGAGTCTAGACAGGACGGCTGAGCAGTTC. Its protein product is CAWSLDRTAEQF. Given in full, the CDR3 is CAWSLDRTAEQFF.

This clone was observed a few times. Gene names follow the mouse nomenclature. CDR3 DNA, as far as it was read: TGTGCCAGCAGCCAACCTTTTTATGAACAGTAC. This translates into CASSQPFYEQY. The full CDR3 protein reads CASSQPFYEQYF. The rearrangement joins TRBV2 to TRBJ2-7; the D is unclear. With the read ending 1 residue before the CDR3 end, the germline J gene is used to fill in that end. Germline CDR1 is LGHNA and CDR2 is YSYQKL. The CDR3 is made up of 12 amino acids. V lost 2 bases, J lost 4 bases, and 6 bases lay in between.

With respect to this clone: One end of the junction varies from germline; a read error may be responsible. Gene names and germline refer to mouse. The covered CDR3 bases are TGTGCCAGCAGCTTGACAGGGGGCTCTGAAAATACGCTCTAT. This translates into CASSLTGGSENTLY. The whole CDR3 sequence is CASSLTGGSENTLYF. This sequence joins TRBV4 and TRBJ1-3; 10 bases align to TRBD1. The read is 1 residue too short to cover the CDR3 end, so that end is filled in from the germline J gene. This CDR3 spans 15 amino acids. Germline-derived CDR1 and CDR2 are LGHDT and YNNKQL (reference sequence).

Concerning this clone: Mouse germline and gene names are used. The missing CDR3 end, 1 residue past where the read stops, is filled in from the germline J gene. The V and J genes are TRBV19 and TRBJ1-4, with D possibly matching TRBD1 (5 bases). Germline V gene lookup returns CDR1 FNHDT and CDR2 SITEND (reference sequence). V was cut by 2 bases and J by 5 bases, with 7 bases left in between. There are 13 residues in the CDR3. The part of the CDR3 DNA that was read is TGTGCCAGCAGTATTAAGGGGAACGAAAGATTATTT. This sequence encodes CASSIKGNERLF. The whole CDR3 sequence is CASSIKGNERLFF.